Each of the 28 T cell receptor beta chains below was sequenced from the same sample in a study of T cells in Graves' hyperthyroidism and ophthalmopathy. Template material for amplifying TCR beta CDR3 regions consisted of RNA transcripts. The TCR CDR3 was amplified in a first-round RT-PCR using the HTBI primer set. TCRdb itself ran the multiplex PCR reads through MiXCR, one entry per CDR3 protein. Of approximately 610,000 distinct CDR3 sequences listed, approximately 15% are singletons. Sequences were obtained from blood. Source of these receptors: a woman between 18 and 29 years old with Graves' hyperthyroidism.

This clonotype was recorded many times. The chain joins TRBV28 to TRBJ2-3; 10 bases align to TRBD2. The J segment lost 2 bases and the V segment lost 1 base, leaving 6 bases of the junction unmatched. The length of the CDR3 is 17 residues. The germline CDR1 and CDR2 sequences are MDHEN and SYDVKM. For the CDR3, the DNA is TGTGCCAGCAGTTTATCACTAGCGGGGCCCCCCACAGATACGCAGTATTTT. This translates into CASSLSLAGPPTDTQYF.

The table lists this clonotype with a count of one. The J gene is TRBJ2-3, the V gene TRBV24-1, with 12 positions matching TRBD2. The length of the CDR3 is 18 residues. Germline V gene sequence: CDR1 KGHDR, CDR2 SFDVKD. Trimming cost V 1 base and J 4 bases; bases outside gene matches: 8. The CDR3 DNA reads as TGTGCCACCAGTGATTTTTCTAGCGGGGGGGCCTGGTCAGATACGCAGTATTTT. Translated, it gives CATSDFSSGGAWSDTQYF.

This clonotype was found a few times. This chain uses TRBV30 with TRBJ2-7; TRBD2 matches at 11 bases. Trimming took 4 bases from V and 4 from J; bases not matched to a gene: 6. This CDR3 spans 14 amino acids. Germline V gene lookup returns CDR1 GTSNPN and CDR2 SVGIG (reference sequence). CDR3 in amino acids: CAWTPGLAGYEQYF. The CDR3 region has the DNA TGTGCCTGGACCCCCGGACTAGCGGGTTACGAGCAGTACTTC.

In its sample, this clonotype was seen a few times. The chain has TRBV2 and TRBJ1-2; 8 bases align to TRBD1. This CDR3 contains 15 residues. The germline gives CDR1 SNHLY, CDR2 FYNNEI. J gave up 8 bases and V 5 bases, and 13 bases lay outside the gene matches. CDR3 in amino acids: CASSTTGGGLWGYTF. DNA for the CDR3: TGTGCCAGCAGTACCACAGGGGGAGGGCTATGGGGCTACACCTTC.

In this sample, this clonotype turned up once. This sequence joins TRBV7-9 and TRBJ2-7, with 7 bases aligning to TRBD1. V trimming: 5 bases; J trimming: 6 bases; junction bases outside the gene matches: 10. This CDR3 is built from 14 residues. Germline assignment: CDR1 SEHNR and CDR2 FQNEAQ (reference sequence). CDR3 in amino acids: CASSLGTASSEQYF. The CDR3, as DNA: TGTGCCAGCAGCCTCGGGACAGCCTCCAGCGAGCAGTACTTC.

To note about this clonotype: Sequence at one end of the junction differs from germline and may be a read error. V gene TRBV13 combines with J gene TRBJ2-7, with D hard to call. The CDR3 sequence is 14 residues long. CDR1 and CDR2 (germline): PRHDT, FYEKMQ (reference sequence). CDR3 residues: CASSLANSHYEQCF. As DNA, the CDR3 is TGTGCCAGCAGCTTAGCCAATTCCCATTACGAGCAGTGCTTC.

Worth noting for this clonotype: A much larger clone differs by one base, so this may be a read error. The chain employs TRBV3-1 and TRBJ2-1, with TRBD2 matching 7 bases. The V gene end was trimmed by 3 bases and the J gene end by 9 bases; junction bases not matched to a gene: 11. CDR3 length equals 15 residues. Germline lookup yields CDR1 LGHDT and CDR2 YNNKEL (reference sequence). In DNA form, the CDR3 reads TGTGCCAGCAGCCATAGACTAGTGGGAGGGACTGAGCAGTTCTTC. Amino acid sequence: CASSHRLVGGTEQFF.

This clonotype has a count of ten or more. J is TRBJ2-4 and V is TRBV11-2; D gene uncertain. From germline, CDR1 is SGHAT and CDR2 FQNNGV. This CDR3 is built from 15 residues. Trimming shortened V by 0 bases and J by 4 bases, and 10 bases separated the two germline ends. DNA for the CDR3: TGTGCCAGCAGCTTAGAAACGCATCCTAAAAACATTCAGTACTTC. Its translation is CASSLETHPKNIQYF.

Ten or more counts support this clonotype. The rearrangement links TRBV7-9 to TRBJ2-3, with 10 nucleotides matching TRBD2. The CDR3 runs to 14 residues. Germline assignment: CDR1 SEHNR and CDR2 FQNEAQ (reference sequence). Losses at the gene ends were 5 bases for V and 4 bases for J; bases not matched to a gene: 3. As DNA, the CDR3 is TGTGCCAGCAGCCAACTAGCGGGGCCAGATACGCAGTATTTT. This translates into CASSQLAGPDTQYF.

This clonotype was seen repeatedly, ten times or more. Here the CDR3 DNA reads TGTGCCAGCAGCATTACAGGGGGCCCCACAGATACGCAGTATTTT. Translated: CASSITGGPTDTQYF. This sequence joins TRBV7-8 and TRBJ2-3, with 9 bases aligning to TRBD1. The CDR3 length is 15 residues. CDR1 and CDR2 from the germline V gene are SGHVS and FQNEAQ. V lost 5 bases to trimming and J lost 2 bases; unmatched junction nucleotides: 5.

This clonotype has at least ten counts. The rearrangement links TRBV20-1 to TRBJ1-5, with D tentatively TRBD1 (5 bases). The CDR3 is 15 residues long. From germline, CDR1 is DFQATT and CDR2 SNEGSKA (reference sequence). Trimming took 0 bases from V and 2 from J, leaving 11 bases between them. CDR3 loop: CSARDPGGGNQPQHF. The DNA for the CDR3 is TGCAGTGCTAGAGATCCGGGGGGAGGCAATCAGCCCCAGCATTTT.

This clonotype has a handful of counts. CDR3 sequence reads: CASSFLAGGAHISSYEQYF. CDR3 DNA: TGTGCCAGCAGCTTCTTAGCGGGGGGGGCTCATATTAGCTCCTACGAGCAGTACTTC. The gene calls are TRBV5-5 and TRBJ2-7; 11 nucleotides align to TRBD2. This CDR3 region has 19 residues. Germline V gene data show CDR1 as SGHKS and CDR2 as YYEKEE (reference sequence). Losses at the gene ends were 2 bases for V and 0 bases for J; bases not matched to a gene: 13.

The sample holds many counts of this clonotype. This chain uses TRBV18 with TRBJ1-1; perhaps TRBD1 as D (6 bases). V lost 3 bases and J lost 0, with 11 bases in between. The CDR3 has 15 residues. Germline CDR1 is KGHSH and CDR2 is LQKENI. For the CDR3, the DNA is TGTGCCAGCTCACCCACAGGGAGGGTGAACACTGAAGCTTTCTTT. It translates to CASSPTGRVNTEAFF.

Note on this clonotype: Sequence at one end of the junction differs from germline and may be a read error. The chain couples TRBV5-1 to TRBJ2-3; perhaps TRBD2 as D (7 bases). Germline CDR1 reads SGHRS; CDR2 reads YFSETQ. This CDR3 comprises 14 residues. Written as DNA, the CDR3 is TGCGCCAGCCAACCCGGGGGGCCCACAGAGACGCAGTATTTT. Its translation is CASQPGGPTETQYF.

This clonotype was seen more than once but under ten times. The chain carries TRBV10-2 and TRBJ1-2; no definite D call. Trimming took 5 bases from V and 8 from J, leaving 12 bases between them. The germline CDR1 and CDR2 sequences are WSHSY and SAAADI. This CDR3 comprises 12 residues. This CDR3 reads CASSITGEGYTF. The CDR3, as DNA: TGCGCCAGCAGTATCACCGGAGAAGGCTACACCTTC.

This clonotype was recorded many times. V gene TRBV5-8 combines with J gene TRBJ1-1; 10 bases line up with TRBD1. There are 15 residues in the CDR3. J lost 4 bases, V lost 4 bases, and 7 bases had no gene match. CDR1 and CDR2 from the germline V gene are SGHTS and YDEGEE. In nucleotides, the CDR3 is TGTGCCAGCAGCCCTACGACAGGGGGCCGCACTGAAGCTTTCTTT. Translated, it gives CASSPTTGGRTEAFF.

This CDR3 is CATSDPTRESPHNEQFF. CDR3 bases: TGTGCCACCAGTGACCCTACCAGGGAAAGCCCCCACAATGAGCAGTTCTTC. This chain uses TRBV24-1 with TRBJ2-1, with a possible D match to TRBD1 (5 bases). The CDR3 is 17 residues long. Germline V gene data show CDR1 as KGHDR and CDR2 as SFDVKD. V was cut by 4 bases and J by 5 bases, with 20 bases left in between.

There are many counts of this clonotype. V usage is TRBV30 and J usage is TRBJ2-7; 7 nucleotides line up with TRBD1. Trimming took 3 bases from V and 1 from J; bases not matched to a gene: 6. This CDR3 comprises 14 residues. CDR1 and CDR2 from the germline V gene are GTSNPN and SVGIG (reference sequence). The CDR3 region is CAWRWGQSSYEQYF. The DNA of the CDR3 is TGTGCCTGGAGATGGGGACAGAGTTCCTACGAGCAGTACTTC.

This clonotype was seen many times. The genes are TRBV2 and TRBJ2-5; tentatively, D is TRBD2 (5 bases). Per germline, CDR1 SNHLY and CDR2 FYNNEI. The CDR3 is 16 residues long. Trimming pared 2 bases from V and 5 bases from J, leaving 18 bases between. CDR3 DNA sequence: TGTGCCAGCAGTGAATCGGGGAACCCCTCGGGGGAGACCCAGTACTTC. Translated: CASSESGNPSGETQYF.

This clonotype was detected many times. The rearrangement joins TRBV20-1 to TRBJ2-7; 9 bases map to TRBD1. The germline gives CDR1 DFQATT, CDR2 SNEGSKA (reference sequence). The CDR3 is 16 residues long. Unmatched junction bases numbered 9, after V lost 3 bases and J lost 0 bases. The CDR3 region has the DNA TGCAGTGCTAGGAGGGGACAGGGCTTCTTCTCCTACGAGCAGTACTTC. Its translation: CSARRGQGFFSYEQYF.

The J gene is TRBJ1-5, the V gene TRBV28; tentative D call: TRBD1 (5 bases). V lost 6 bases to trimming and J lost 4 bases, with 13 bases between them. Germline CDR1 is MDHEN and CDR2 is SYDVKM. CDR3 length: 14 residues. CDR3: CASRSTGPNQPQHF. As DNA, the CDR3 is TGTGCCAGCAGATCTACAGGACCGAATCAGCCCCAGCATTTT. Using reference TRBV28 and TRBJ1-5 for the parts outside the CDR3, the full variable domain is DVKVTQSSRYLVKRTGEKVFLECVQDMDHENMFWYRQDPGLGLRLIYFSYDVKMKEKGDIPEGYSVSREKKERFSLILESASTNQTSMYLCASRSTGPNQPQHFGDGTRLSIL.

CDR3 amino acids: CASSAGTGDNEKLFF. The CDR3 bases are TGTGCCAGCAGCGCAGGCACCGGGGATAATGAAAAACTGTTTTTT. The gene calls are TRBV11-3 and TRBJ1-4; unclear D gene. The CDR3 is made up of 15 amino acids. CDR1 and CDR2 from the germline V gene are SGHNT and YENEEA. The V end was cut by 5 bases, the J end by 4 bases, with 14 bases between. The full variable domain, with the rest looked up from reference TRBV11-3 and TRBJ1-4, is EAGVVQSPRYKIIEKKQPVAFWCNPISGHNTLYWYLQNLGQGPELLIRYENEEAVDDSQLPKDRFSAERLKGVDSTLKIQPAELGDSAVYLCASSAGTGDNEKLFFGSGTQLSVL.

The genes are TRBV19 and TRBJ2-6; no firm D call. The V gene lost 3 bases and the J gene lost 3 bases, with 12 bases spanning the gap. Germline CDR1 LNHDA, CDR2 SQIVND (reference sequence). The CDR3 totals 16 residues. In DNA, the CDR3 is TGTGCCAGTAGTATCCTTTGGAACAGTGGGGCCAACGTCCTGACTTTC. Protein product: CASSILWNSGANVLTF.

In its sample, this clonotype was seen many times. The chain couples TRBV7-9 to TRBJ1-5; 9 bases line up with TRBD1. The CDR3 has 16 residues. The V gene's germline CDR1 is SEHNR and CDR2 FQNEAQ (reference sequence). Trimming took 0 bases from V and 4 from J; bases not matched to a gene: 4. For the CDR3, the DNA is TGTGCCAGCAGCTTAGCGGGGACAGGGCGTAATCAGCCCCAGCATTTT. It specifies CASSLAGTGRNQPQHF.

With respect to this clonotype: A read error is possible here, since a much larger clone lies one base away. V is TRBV7-2 and J is TRBJ2-7; D gene uncertain. Germline CDR1 SGHTA, CDR2 FQGNSA. The CDR3 has 12 amino acids. The CDR3 is CASSLEKGEQCF. The CDR3 DNA reads TGTGCCAGCAGCTTAGAGAAAGGCGAGCAGTGCTTC.

This clonotype was observed a handful of times. The J gene is TRBJ2-7, the V gene TRBV5-1; D gene unclear. This CDR3 is 12 amino acids long. Trimming took off 0 bases at V and 5 bases at J, with 6 bases between the two ends. Per germline, CDR1 SGHRS and CDR2 YFSETQ. CDR3 nucleotides: TGCGCCAGCAGCTTGGCCAGGAACGAGCAGTACTTC. Protein product: CASSLARNEQYF. Full variable domain (missing parts from reference TRBV5-1 and TRBJ2-7): KAGVTQTPRYLIKTRGQQVTLSCSPISGHRSVSWYQQTPGQGLQFLFEYFSETQRNKGNFPGRFSGRQFSNSRSEMNVSTLELGDSALYLCASSLARNEQYFGPGTRLTVT.

This chain joins TRBV30 and TRBJ1-4; D is unclear. CDR1 and CDR2 (germline): GTSNPN, SVGIG (reference sequence). This CDR3 contains 14 residues. V dropped 5 bases and J dropped 3 bases, with 13 bases sitting between them. This chain's CDR3 is CAWDISRSNEKLFF. As DNA, the CDR3 is TGTGCCTGGGACATTAGCCGCTCTAATGAAAAACTGTTTTTT.

This clonotype was seen at least ten times. The chain carries TRBV7-2 and TRBJ2-5; D uncertain. The CDR3 runs 14 residues. Germline CDR1 SGHTA, CDR2 FQGNSA. V lost 6 bases and J lost 0, with 11 bases in between. The CDR3 region is CASSRFRDQETQYF. CDR3 nucleotide sequence: TGTGCCAGCAGTCGTTTCCGGGACCAAGAGACCCAGTACTTC.